Below, 20 T cell receptor beta chains from the same sample are listed, as sequenced in a study of T cell responses to AZD1222 COVID-19 vaccine. The method was immunoSEQ multiplex PCR; TCRdb's version includes in-frame clones alone and lacks a portion of them. This sample carries 90,000 to 130,000 clones, about 82% of them seen once, and the ten largest clones take about 3%. Sequenced material: peripheral blood, taken on day 0 of AZD1222 vaccination. Every receptor here comes from an adult in good health.

This chain joins TRBV10-2 and TRBJ1-5, with 9 nucleotides matching TRBD1. V shed 5 bases and J 6 bases; nucleotides not matched to a gene: 8. This CDR3 contains 15 residues. From germline, CDR1 is WSHSY and CDR2 SAAADI. The CDR3 nucleotides read TGCGCCAGCAGTCAACGGGACAGGGCTGTTCAGCCCCAGCATTTT. Its protein is CASSQRDRAVQPQHF.

The chain couples TRBV12-5 to TRBJ1-1; D is ambiguous. This CDR3 is 14 amino acids long. Germline CDR1 LGHNT, CDR2 FRNRAP. V lost 6 bases to trimming and J lost 6 bases, with 17 bases between them. Here the CDR3 reads CASGEGNSNAEAFF. In DNA form, the CDR3 reads TGTGCTAGTGGAGAAGGGAATTCAAACGCTGAAGCTTTCTTT.

The chain joins TRBV5-1 to TRBJ2-1; D is unclear. Deletions cut 4 bases from V and 2 bases from J, with 13 bases between. The CDR3 has 15 residues. Looked up from germline, CDR1 is SGHRS and CDR2 is YFSETQ. The CDR3 here is CASSLSESTYNEQFF. In DNA, the CDR3 is TGCGCCAGCAGCCTCAGTGAGTCCACCTACAATGAGCAGTTCTTC.

This chain connects TRBV12-5 to TRBJ2-3; 11 bases fit TRBD2. J was trimmed by 2 bases and V by 5 bases; bases with no gene match: 6. The CDR3 loop spans 16 amino acids. Germline lookup yields CDR1 LGHNT and CDR2 FRNRAP. This CDR3 reads CASGLIAGGFTDTQYF. The CDR3, as DNA: TGTGCTAGTGGTCTAATAGCGGGGGGGTTCACAGATACGCAGTATTTT.

The J gene is TRBJ2-2, the V gene TRBV4-3; 7 bases line up with TRBD2. Germline V gene sequence: CDR1 LGHNA, CDR2 YSLEER. Germline trimming cut 0 bases from V and 5 bases from J; bases unmatched to any gene: 9. The CDR3 totals 17 residues. CDR3 amino acids: CASSQDRERGRTGELFF. The CDR3 DNA follows: TGCGCCAGCAGCCAAGATAGGGAGCGGGGTAGGACCGGGGAGCTGTTTTTT.

The chain carries TRBV19 and TRBJ1-1; D call uncertain. The V end lost 6 bases, the J end lost 1 base, and 9 bases lay between the germline ends. The CDR3 is made up of 13 amino acids. From germline, CDR1 is LNHDA and CDR2 SQIVND (reference sequence). CDR3 loop: CASRQNRNTEAFF. The DNA for the CDR3 is TGTGCCAGTAGACAAAACAGGAACACTGAAGCTTTCTTT.

The chain recombines TRBV5-1 with TRBJ1-4; tentative D call: TRBD1 (6 bases). This CDR3 comprises 16 residues. The ends were cut back, 4 bases at V and 5 bases at J, with 18 bases in the middle. Looked up from germline, CDR1 is SGHRS and CDR2 is YFSETQ. In nucleotides, the CDR3 is TGCGCCAGCAGCAATGTCTTAGGGGGGGCAAATGAAAAACTGTTTTTT. Protein product: CASSNVLGGANEKLFF.

This chain links TRBV2 with TRBJ1-5; no definite D call. This CDR3 is 13 amino acids long. In germline, CDR1 is SNHLY, CDR2 FYNNEI. V shed 4 bases and J shed 3 bases, with 7 bases lying between them. In DNA, the CDR3 is TGTGCCAGCAGTGGAGAGACCAATCAGCCCCAGCATTTT. Translating it yields CASSGETNQPQHF.

V and J are TRBV6-5 and TRBJ2-1; TRBD1 is a possible D gene (7 bases). CDR1 and CDR2 from the germline V gene are MNHEY and SVGAGI. The V end lost 2 bases, the J end lost 9 bases, and 20 bases lay between the germline ends. The CDR3 has 16 residues. The CDR3 spells CASSYGGKGAPGEQFF. The CDR3 DNA follows: TGTGCCAGCAGTTACGGGGGGAAGGGGGCGCCGGGTGAGCAGTTCTTC.

This rearrangement joins TRBV7-9 to TRBJ1-1; TRBD1 might be the D (6 bases). Germline V CDR1 and CDR2: SEHNR, FQNEAQ (reference sequence). V was cut by 7 bases and J by 4 bases, with 13 bases left in between. The CDR3 totals 13 residues. CDR3 protein: CASTGGLGTEAFF. CDR3 nucleotide sequence: TGTGCCAGCACTGGGGGCTTGGGCACTGAAGCTTTCTTT.

The rearrangement links TRBV19 to TRBJ2-1; TRBD2 matches 8 bases. The CDR3 sequence is 15 residues long. V lost 6 bases to trimming and J lost 9 bases; unmatched junction nucleotides: 13. Per germline, CDR1 LNHDA and CDR2 SQIVND (reference sequence). The chain's CDR3 is CASSLSGVRLSEQFF. The DNA of the CDR3 is TGTGCCAGTAGCCTTAGCGGGGTTCGTCTTAGTGAGCAGTTCTTC.

V is TRBV12-5 and J is TRBJ2-6; D perhaps matches TRBD1 (5 bases). Trimming left V 0 bases short and J 4 bases short, with 7 bases between. Looked up from germline, CDR1 is LGHNT and CDR2 is FRNRAP. The CDR3 sequence is 15 residues long. The CDR3 coding sequence is TGTGCTAGTGGTTTGGTGGGGCACGGGGCCAACGTCCTGACTTTC. It is translated as CASGLVGHGANVLTF.

The chain uses TRBV19 and TRBJ2-5, with 7 bases matching TRBD1. The J segment lost 5 bases and the V segment lost 10 bases, leaving 10 bases of the junction unmatched. This CDR3 has 13 amino acids. Per the germline V gene, CDR1 is LNHDA and CDR2 is SQIVND (reference sequence). This CDR3 reads CATNRGHGETQYF. Written as DNA, the CDR3 is TGTGCCACTAACAGGGGCCACGGGGAGACCCAGTACTTC.

The rearrangement links TRBV12-3 or TRBV12-4 to TRBJ2-7, with D unresolved. The V gene lost 3 bases and the J gene lost 3 bases, with 6 bases spanning the gap. This CDR3 is 12 amino acids long. In nucleotides, the CDR3 is TGTGCCAGCAGTTTGTTGCGCTACGAGCAGTACTTC. Its protein is CASSLLRYEQYF.

CDR3 in amino acids: CASSPRDRTLLEQYF. For the CDR3, the DNA is TGTGCCAGCTCACCAAGGGACCGGACCCTCTTGGAGCAGTACTTC. The chain combines TRBV18 with TRBJ2-7; D may be TRBD1 or TRBD2 (5 bases each). The V end was cut by 2 bases, the J end by 7 bases, with 18 bases between. Germline values: CDR1 KGHSH, CDR2 LQKENI. The length of the CDR3 is 15 residues.

The genes are TRBV28 and TRBJ2-7; 12 positions match TRBD2. Germline V CDR1 and CDR2: MDHEN, SYDVKM. This CDR3 comprises 16 residues. Losses at the gene ends were 3 bases for V and 3 bases for J; bases not matched to a gene: 6. For the CDR3, the DNA is TGTGCCAGCAGTTTCCTTACTAGCGGGGGGAACTACGAGCAGTACTTC. Its protein is CASSFLTSGGNYEQYF.

The chain joins TRBV30 to TRBJ1-4; no definite D call. This CDR3 region has 11 residues. The V gene lost 1 base and the J gene lost 7 bases, with 4 bases spanning the gap. Germline V CDR1 and CDR2: GTSNPN, SVGIG (reference sequence). Here the CDR3 reads CAWSEGEKLFF. The CDR3 DNA follows: TGTGCCTGGAGTGAGGGTGAAAAACTGTTTTTT.

J is TRBJ2-4 and V is TRBV12-3 or TRBV12-4; D is uncertain. Trimming shortened V by 5 bases and J by 6 bases, and 11 bases separated the two germline ends. The length of the CDR3 is 13 residues. Here the CDR3 reads CASSPAISNIQYF. CDR3 coding DNA: TGTGCCAGCAGTCCAGCGATTTCAAACATTCAGTACTTC.

The V call is TRBV7-8, the J call TRBJ1-2; 10 bases match TRBD1. CDR3 size: 15 residues. After removal of 5 bases from V and 3 bases from J, the junction contained 6 bases not matched to a gene. Germline CDR1 is SGHVS and CDR2 is FQNEAQ. CDR3 DNA sequence: TGTGCCAGCAGCGCAGGGACAGGGGAACACTATGGCTACACCTTC. It encodes CASSAGTGEHYGYTF. The full variable domain, its missing parts supplied by reference TRBV7-8 and TRBJ1-2, is GAGVSQSPRYKVAKRGQDVALRCDPISGHVSLFWYQQALGQGPEFLTYFQNEAQLDKSGLPSDRFFAERPEGSVSTLKIQRTQQEDSAVYLCASSAGTGEHYGYTFGSGTRLTVV.

In nucleotides, the CDR3 is TGTGCCAGCAGCCAATCCCGACAGGATCAGCCCCAGCATTTT. Its protein product is CASSQSRQDQPQHF. The chain has TRBV16 and TRBJ1-5; a weak D match, TRBD1 (6 bases). The V end lost 0 bases, the J end lost 5 bases, and 8 bases lay between the germline ends. Germline CDR1 KGHSY, CDR2 FQNENV. The CDR3 has 14 amino acids. Using reference TRBV16 and TRBJ1-5 for the parts outside the CDR3, the full variable domain is GEEVAQTPKHLVRGEGQKAKLYCAPIKGHSYVFWYQQVLKNEFKFLISFQNENVFDETGMPKERFSAKCLPNSPCSLEIQATKLEDSAVYFCASSQSRQDQPQHFGDGTRLSIL.